This T cell receptor (beta chain) was sequenced for a study of shared clonotypes between healthy human individuals. This clone appeared a single time. The antigen is not known. V lost 6 bases to trimming and J lost 9 bases; unmatched junction nucleotides: 9. CDR3 length: 14 residues. Germline CDR1 reads SNHLY; CDR2 reads FYNNEI. The repertoire was sequenced with immunoSEQ multiplex PCR; TCRdb's copy has only in-frame clones and lacks some. The table records millions of clones, just over 90% of them present only once. General study findings and limits: Lower generation probabilities were found for non-shared clonotypes than for those shared by all four donors.

This clonotype originated in a man younger than 35 in good health. Sequencing was done on a sample of naive CD4+ T cells sorted from blood. Described subset: CD45RA+ positively selected. The chain employs TRBV2 and TRBJ2-4, with TRBD2 identical over 9 bases. In nucleotides, the CDR3 is TGTGCCAGCAGGGCGGGGGGGCGCACAACCATTCAGTACTTC. This gives the protein CASRAGGRTTIQYF.